The rows below give T cell receptor beta chains drawn from one sample of a study of blood T cell repertoires in COVID-19. Here immunoSEQ multiplex PCR was the method, and the copy in TCRdb shows in-frame clones only, minus some. Of about 320,000 clones in the sample, over 85% were seen once. Sequencing was performed on peripheral blood. The source is a woman in her 30s with COVID-19, enrolled during active disease. CDR3s include the opening cysteine and the closing phenylalanine or tryptophan. D genes are given only for firm matches. Size tells how often a clone was seen (once, few, many) or the class of an expanded clone, and some rows leave it out.

j_call,v_call,clone_size,d_call,cdr3_nt,cdr3_aa
TRBJ1-2,TRBV18,once,TRBD1,TGTGCCAGCTCGGGACAGGGAGTTTTGGGCTACACCTTC,CASSGQGVLGYTF
TRBJ2-5,TRBV4-1,-,TRBD2,TGCGCCAGCAGCCTTCAAGCGGGGGGTGGGGAGACCCAGTACTTC,CASSLQAGGGETQYF
TRBJ1-5,TRBV19,-,-,TGTGCCAGTAAAATGGGCAATTGGCCCCAGCATTTT,CASKMGNWPQHF
TRBJ2-3,TRBV11-2,-,TRBD2,TGTGCCATACGTACCGGGACTAGCGGGGGGACCCCGGCAGATACGCAGTATTTT,CAIRTGTSGGTPADTQYF
TRBJ2-7,TRBV6-5,-,TRBD1,TGTGCCAGCTACGGACAGGGGACCTACGAGCAGTACTTC,CASYGQGTYEQYF
TRBJ1-5,TRBV19,-,-,TGTGCCAGTAGCCCGGGAGGGTCGGGCAATCAGCCCCAGCATTTT,CASSPGGSGNQPQHF
TRBJ2-3,TRBV6-5,-,-,TGTGCCAGCAGGGTGCGTGGCACAGATACGCAGTATTTT,CASRVRGTDTQYF
TRBJ1-1,TRBV6-5,few,TRBD1,TGTGCCAGCTACTGGACAGGGGGCGGTACTGAAGCTTTCTTT,CASYWTGGGTEAFF
TRBJ1-3,TRBV7-8,-,-,TGTGCCAGCAGCTTAGTGTCGGGGGAGGCTGGAAACACCATATATTTT,CASSLVSGEAGNTIYF
TRBJ2-5,TRBV10-2,-,TRBD1,TGCGCCAGCAGTGGAAAAGGCAGGGGGAAAGAGACCCAGTACTTC,CASSGKGRGKETQYF
TRBJ1-2,TRBV29-1,once,TRBD1,TGCAGCGTTGAGGTAGGGGGCGAGAGCGTCCGTGGCTACACCTTC,CSVEVGGESVRGYTF
TRBJ1-6,TRBV5-1,-,TRBD1,TGCGCCAGCAGCTTATACAGGGGCTCACCCCTCCACTTT,CASSLYRGSPLHF
TRBJ2-7,TRBV6-5,-,TRBD1,TGTGCCACCGGAGGGGACAGGGGCTCCTACGAGCAGTACTTC,CATGGDRGSYEQYF
TRBJ2-1,TRBV7-6,-,TRBD2,TGTGCCAGCAGCTTAGAAGCGGGGGTTCGGAACAATGAGCAGTTCTTC,CASSLEAGVRNNEQFF
TRBJ2-5,TRBV5-1,-,-,TGCGCCAGCAGCTGGGACATACCCCAAGAGACCCAGTACTTC,CASSWDIPQETQYF
TRBJ1-1,TRBV7-9,-,-,TGTGCCAGCAGCTCCTCGGGAACTGTAGAAGCTTTCTTT,CASSSSGTVEAFF
TRBJ2-1,TRBV5-1,-,TRBD2,TGCGCCAGCAGCCCGGCCGTACTAGCGGGGGGGCTCAATGAGCAGTTCTTC,CASSPAVLAGGLNEQFF
TRBJ2-1,TRBV28,-,-,TGTGCCAGCAGTCTCACGACTAATTACAATGAGCAGTTCTTC,CASSLTTNYNEQFF
TRBJ2-1,TRBV18,-,-,TGTGCCAGCTCACCGTGGTGGGTGGAGTACAATGAGCAGTTCTTC,CASSPWWVEYNEQFF
TRBJ1-2,TRBV2,-,TRBD1,TGTGCCAGCCCGGGACAGGGAACTAACTATGGCTACACCTTC,CASPGQGTNYGYTF
TRBJ1-3,TRBV7-9,-,TRBD1,TGTGCCAGCAGCGTAGGACAGGCCTCTGGAAACACCATATATTTT,CASSVGQASGNTIYF
TRBJ1-2,TRBV27,few,-,TGTGCCAGCAGTTTAAGGGGGGGGAGGAATGGCTACACCTTC,CASSLRGGRNGYTF
TRBJ1-4,TRBV5-6,-,-,TGTGCCAGCAGCTTCCGAAGAACCCTCGGAGGCCATGGTGAAAAACTGTTTTTT,CASSFRRTLGGHGEKLFF
TRBJ1-6,TRBV7-9,-,-,TGTGCCAGCAACAAAAGGTTAACAGCAGATAATTCACCCCTCCACTTT,CASNKRLTADNSPLHF
TRBJ1-2,TRBV11-2,-,-,TGTGCCAGCAGCTTAGATCGGCCGCAGGGAGGCGGCTACACCTTC,CASSLDRPQGGGYTF
TRBJ1-4,TRBV7-9,-,TRBD1,TGTGCCAGCAGCCCCCCCCGAGGGACAGGGGATGAAAAACTGTTTTTT,CASSPPRGTGDEKLFF
TRBJ1-1,TRBV6-5,-,TRBD1,TGTGCCAGCAGCCCGGGACAGGGGGCGCGTACTGAAGCTTTCTTT,CASSPGQGARTEAFF
TRBJ2-7,TRBV27,-,-,TGTGCCAGCAGTTACACACAGGCTGGCGAGCAGTACTTC,CASSYTQAGEQYF
TRBJ1-1,TRBV13,-,-,TGTGCCAGCAGCTCTTATAATCGTCGGAACACTGAAGCTTTCTTT,CASSSYNRRNTEAFF
TRBJ1-1,TRBV19,-,TRBD1,TGTGCCAGTAGTAGACAGGGTAATACTGAAGCTTTCTTT,CASSRQGNTEAFF
TRBJ2-3,TRBV10-1,-,TRBD1,TGCGCCAGCACCCCGGGACAGGGTACAGATACGCAGTATTTT,CASTPGQGTDTQYF
TRBJ1-2,TRBV13,-,TRBD1,TGTGCCAGCACGACCTGGGGGACAGGGATAGGCTACACCTTC,CASTTWGTGIGYTF
TRBJ1-2,TRBV21-1,-,-,TGTGCCAGCAGCAATGCCCCGTTCGAAAGGGGCACCTTC,CASSNAPFERGTF
TRBJ2-2,TRBV11-2,many,-,TGTGCCAGCAGCTTCGGGGGAGTGGGCACCGGGGAGCTGTTTTTT,CASSFGGVGTGELFF
TRBJ2-7,TRBV24-1,-,-,TGTGCCACATCGACTAGGGGATGGGACGAGCAGTACTTC,CATSTRGWDEQYF